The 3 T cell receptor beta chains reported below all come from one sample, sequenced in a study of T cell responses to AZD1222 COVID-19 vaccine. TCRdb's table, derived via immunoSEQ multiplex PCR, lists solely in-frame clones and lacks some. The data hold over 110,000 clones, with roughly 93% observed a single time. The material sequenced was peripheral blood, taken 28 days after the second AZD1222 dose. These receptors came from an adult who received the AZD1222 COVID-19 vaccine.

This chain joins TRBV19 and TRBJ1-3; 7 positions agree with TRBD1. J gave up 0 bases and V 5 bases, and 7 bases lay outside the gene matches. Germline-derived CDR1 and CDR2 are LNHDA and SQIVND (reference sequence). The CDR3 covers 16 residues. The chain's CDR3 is CASSPPGQFSGNTIYF. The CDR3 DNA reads TGTGCCAGTAGTCCGCCGGGACAGTTCTCTGGAAACACCATATATTTT.

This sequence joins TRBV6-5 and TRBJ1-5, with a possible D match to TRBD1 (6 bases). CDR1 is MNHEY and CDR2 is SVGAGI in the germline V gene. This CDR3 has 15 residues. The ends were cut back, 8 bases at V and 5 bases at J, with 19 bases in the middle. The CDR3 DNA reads TGTGCCAGCCTCCCGCGGACAGCGCTAGATCAGCCCCAGCATTTT. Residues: CASLPRTALDQPQHF.

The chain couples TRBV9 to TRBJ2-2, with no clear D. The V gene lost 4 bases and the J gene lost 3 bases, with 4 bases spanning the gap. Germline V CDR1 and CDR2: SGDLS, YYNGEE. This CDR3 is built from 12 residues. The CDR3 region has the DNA TGTGCCAGCAGCCTATACACCGGGGAGCTGTTTTTT. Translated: CASSLYTGELFF.